This T cell receptor beta chain appears in the sequencing data of a study of regulatory T cells in long-lasting Graves disease. iRepertoire HTBI primers and Arm-PCR of CDR3 regions built TCR beta libraries. One entry per CDR3 protein, called by TCRdb with MiXCR from the multiplex PCR reads. The repertoire holds roughly 420,000 distinct CDR3 sequences, around 15% seen once, with over 15% in the top ten. This CDR3 is built from 13 residues. V lost 3 bases, J lost 1 base, and 3 bases lay in between. CDR1 MNHEY and CDR2 SMNVEV come from the germline V gene (reference sequence). Time point of the sample: newly diagnosed GD, antithyroid drugs for less than 3 months. PBMC-derived RNA was used for the TCR library. Only a few counts were recorded for this clonotype. These data were likewise used in another study, on T cells in Graves' hyperthyroidism and ophthalmopathy. That source adds: HTBI primers drove first-round RT-PCR of the TCR CDR3.

This TCR was recovered from a woman aged 45-60 years with Graves disease. The chain employs TRBV27 and TRBJ2-2; D unresolved. Sequenced here: peripheral blood mononuclear cells (PBMCs), sampled at new diagnosis, from a patient treated with antithyroid drugs. The CDR3: CASSFRNTGELFF. In nucleotides, the CDR3 is TGTGCCAGCAGTTTTAGGAACACCGGGGAGCTGTTTTTT.